Below are 28 T cell receptor beta chains sequenced from a single sample in a study of identical twins. One entry per CDR3 protein, called by TCRdb with MiXCR from the 5' RACE reads. Here the sample spans around 1.7 million distinct CDR3 sequences, around 29% being singletons. Sequencing was performed on cord blood. The receptors originated from a newborn girl in good health.

The sample holds a few counts of this clonotype. The J gene is TRBJ1-2, the V gene TRBV4-2, with D unclear. Trimming pared 0 bases from V and 0 bases from J, leaving 14 bases between. Germline V gene sequence: CDR1 LGHNA, CDR2 YNFKEQ. The CDR3 sequence is 17 residues long. This chain's CDR3 is CASSQESSYGANYGYTF. CDR3 in DNA: TGTGCCAGCAGCCAAGAGTCGTCATACGGAGCTAACTATGGCTACACCTTC.

This clonotype has a handful of counts. The chain uses TRBV7-2 and TRBJ1-6, with TRBD1 matching 9 bases. The CDR3 consists of 17 residues. V shed 2 bases and J 6 bases; nucleotides not matched to a gene: 8. Germline V gives CDR1 SGHTA, CDR2 FQGNSA. The CDR3 DNA is TGTGCCAGCAGCTTATGGGGGACAGGGAGGCGTAATTCACCCCTCCACTTT. It codes for CASSLWGTGRRNSPLHF. The whole variable domain, remainder taken from reference TRBV7-2 and TRBJ1-6, is GAGVSQSPSNKVTEKGKDVELRCDPISGHTALYWYRQSLGQGLEFLIYFQGNSAPDKSGLPSDRFSAERTGGSVSTLTIQRTQQEDSAVYLCASSLWGTGRRNSPLHFGNGTRLTVT.

The chain is built from TRBV27 and TRBJ1-5; no clear D. Trimming shortened V by 3 bases and J by 10 bases, and 13 bases separated the two germline ends. The CDR3 loop spans 13 amino acids. Germline values: CDR1 MNHEY, CDR2 SMNVEV (reference sequence). The CDR3 spells CASSFDLGRPQHF. The CDR3 nucleotides read TGTGCCAGCAGTTTTGATCTCGGTCGCCCCCAGCATTTT.

This clonotype was recorded a few times. The V gene is TRBV5-4, the J gene TRBJ2-2; 7 nucleotides align to TRBD1. Unmatched junction bases numbered 3, after V lost 2 bases and J lost 5 bases. CDR3 length: 14 residues. Per germline, CDR1 SGHNT and CDR2 YYREEE (reference sequence). The CDR3 loop is CASSFGQVTGELFF. The CDR3 DNA reads as TGTGCCAGCAGCTTCGGACAGGTTACCGGGGAGCTGTTTTTT.

The chain recombines TRBV6-5 with TRBJ2-5; tentative D call: TRBD1 (6 bases). Germline CDR1 and CDR2: MNHEY and SVGAGI. CDR3 length equals 16 residues. V was clipped by 2 bases and J by 11 bases, with 24 bases between them. CDR3 coding DNA: TGTGCCAGCAGTTACGTCCGACAGGCTACCTACAATGAGCAGTACTTC. It encodes CASSYVRQATYNEQYF.

CDR3 nucleotide sequence: TGTGCCAGCAGCTCTCCAACTAGGACAGAGTTTTTGAACACTGAAGCTTTCTTT. It codes for CASSSPTRTEFLNTEAFF. The genes are TRBV7-8 and TRBJ1-1; weak D call: TRBD1 (6 bases). Germline V gene lookup returns CDR1 SGHVS and CDR2 FQNEAQ. Trimming took 4 bases from V and 0 from J, leaving 21 bases between them. This CDR3 comprises 18 residues.

This CDR3 is CSASRRVTGYEQYF. CDR3 sequence (DNA): TGCAGTGCTAGCCGGCGGGTGACTGGCTACGAGCAGTACTTC. The rearrangement joins TRBV20-1 to TRBJ2-7, with a tentative D call TRBD2 (5 bases). The V end was cut by 3 bases, the J end by 3 bases, with 15 bases between. The CDR3 spans 14 residues. From germline, CDR1 is DFQATT and CDR2 SNEGSKA (reference sequence).

The chain joins TRBV20-1 to TRBJ2-7; D may be TRBD1 (6 bases). The CDR3 loop spans 13 amino acids. Germline CDR1 and CDR2: DFQATT and SNEGSKA (reference sequence). The V and J ends lost 3 bases and 0 bases respectively, with 9 bases between them. CDR3 sequence: CSARRDNSYEQYF. DNA for the CDR3: TGCAGTGCTAGGAGGGACAACTCCTACGAGCAGTACTTC.

The table lists this clonotype with a few counts. CDR3 in amino acids: CATNPPGLAGAGELFF. In nucleotides, the CDR3 is TGTGCCACCAATCCTCCTGGACTAGCGGGAGCCGGGGAGCTGTTTTTT. The rearrangement joins TRBV28 to TRBJ2-2; 13 bases map to TRBD2. Germline trimming cut 10 bases from V and 6 bases from J; bases unmatched to any gene: 11. The germline V gene has CDR1 MDHEN and CDR2 SYDVKM. The CDR3 spans 16 residues.

The gene calls are TRBV20-1 and TRBJ2-3, with 8 bases aligning to TRBD1. The length of the CDR3 is 15 residues. In germline, CDR1 is DFQATT, CDR2 SNEGSKA (reference sequence). V dropped 4 bases and J dropped 3; count of bases not matched to a gene: 9. The CDR3 DNA sequence: TGCAGTGCTAACCCTGACAGGGGATGGACAGATACGCAGTATTTT. Its translation is CSANPDRGWTDTQYF.

The gene calls are TRBV20-1 and TRBJ1-3; D gene unclear. Germline CDR1 is DFQATT and CDR2 is SNEGSKA (reference sequence). V was trimmed by 6 bases and J by 4 bases, leaving 10 bases between them. This CDR3 has 12 amino acids. The CDR3 reads CSARDPGNTIYF. The CDR3 nucleotides read TGCAGTGCCCGAGACCCCGGAAACACCATATATTTT.

The chain combines TRBV5-1 with TRBJ2-3; 7 nucleotides align to TRBD1. Germline CDR1 and CDR2: SGHRS and YFSETQ. The CDR3 covers 15 residues. V shed 2 bases, J shed 2 bases, and the junction held 5 bases outside the gene matches. The DNA for the CDR3 is TGCGCCAGCAGCTTACCCAGGGGGACCACAGATACGCAGTATTTT. Translation: CASSLPRGTTDTQYF.

This clonotype was seen only a few times. This chain joins TRBV27 and TRBJ2-1, with a possible D match to TRBD1 (6 bases). The ends were cut back, 3 bases at V and 8 bases at J, with 17 bases in the middle. Germline-derived CDR1 and CDR2 are MNHEY and SMNVEV (reference sequence). The CDR3 totals 15 residues. CDR3 sequence: CASSLSRGTVDEQFF. Here the CDR3 DNA reads TGTGCCAGCAGTTTGTCCAGGGGTACGGTGGATGAGCAGTTCTTC.

The table lists this clonotype with a few counts. The CDR3 DNA follows: TGCAGTCCAACTCCCCGGGACAGGCCCTACGAGCAGTACTTC. It encodes CSPTPRDRPYEQYF. This sequence joins TRBV20-1 and TRBJ2-7, with 8 bases matching TRBD1. V was clipped by 8 bases and J by 2 bases; unmatched bases: 11. CDR1 is DFQATT, CDR2 SNEGSKA, per germline (reference sequence). CDR3 length: 14 amino acids.

This clonotype was found a few times. The chain uses TRBV4-2 and TRBJ1-6, with TRBD1 matching over 7 bases. The CDR3 consists of 16 residues. Germline lookup yields CDR1 LGHNA and CDR2 YNFKEQ. V lost 1 base to trimming and J lost 7 bases; unmatched junction nucleotides: 7. CDR3 in amino acids: CASSQAPTGQNSPLHF. The CDR3, as DNA: TGTGCCAGCAGCCAAGCCCCGACAGGGCAGAATTCACCCCTCCACTTT.

J is TRBJ1-4 and V is TRBV9; 8 bases align to TRBD1. This CDR3 comprises 15 residues. Germline CDR1 and CDR2: SGDLS and YYNGEE. The ends lost 0 bases at V and 7 bases at J; junction bases unmatched: 5. The CDR3 region has the DNA TGTGCCAGCAGCGTAGGGACAGGGCTGAGTGAAAAACTGTTTTTT. As protein: CASSVGTGLSEKLFF.

The chain joins TRBV10-3 to TRBJ2-7; D is ambiguous. Trimming shortened V by 4 bases and J by 2 bases, and 9 bases separated the two germline ends. The CDR3 is 13 amino acids. CDR1 and CDR2 (germline): ENHRY, SYGVKD. DNA of the CDR3: TGTGCCATCAGTGCCCCGGTTGCCTACGAGCAGTACTTC. As protein: CAISAPVAYEQYF.

J is TRBJ1-2 and V is TRBV10-3; 9 nucleotides align to TRBD1. Germline CDR1 ENHRY, CDR2 SYGVKD. This CDR3 contains 15 residues. V trimming: 4 bases; J trimming: 6 bases; junction bases outside the gene matches: 9. The CDR3 sequence is CAISGSGQGYDGYTF. The CDR3, as DNA: TGTGCCATCAGTGGGTCGGGACAGGGTTATGATGGCTACACCTTC.

This clonotype showed up just a few times. The rearrangement uses TRBV7-8 and TRBJ2-7, with TRBD1 matching over 7 bases. The trim removed 6 bases at V and 2 bases at J, leaving 7 bases unmatched. The CDR3 spans 14 residues. Looked up from germline, CDR1 is SGHVS and CDR2 is FQNEAQ. CDR3 in amino acids: CASRDRRFTYEQYF. In nucleotides, the CDR3 is TGTGCCAGCAGGGACAGGCGTTTCACCTACGAGCAGTACTTC.

The rearrangement joins TRBV6-1 to TRBJ1-3; no clear D. The CDR3 is 15 residues long. Germline V gene lookup returns CDR1 MNHNS and CDR2 SASEGT. Trimming removed 6 bases from V and 0 bases from J, with 12 bases in between. This chain's CDR3 is CASRSALSSGNTIYF. In DNA, the CDR3 is TGTGCCAGCAGATCGGCTTTGAGCTCTGGAAACACCATATATTTT.

The chain has TRBV12-3 or TRBV12-4 and TRBJ1-2, with TRBD1 as a possible D gene (6 bases). Trimming left V 7 bases short and J 4 bases short, with 13 bases between. This CDR3 has 13 amino acids. The DNA for the CDR3 is TGTGCCAGCACCTCTGACAGGCGCTATGGCTACACCTTC. Its protein product is CASTSDRRYGYTF.

This clonotype was detected a few times. This chain joins TRBV5-1 and TRBJ2-1; D is undetermined. The V end was cut by 6 bases, the J end by 3 bases, with 13 bases between. The CDR3 contains 14 residues. Germline V gene data show CDR1 as SGHRS and CDR2 as YFSETQ. The DNA of the CDR3 is TGCGCCAGCAAATTCCGGGTAGGCTACAATGAGCAGTTCTTC. It yields the protein CASKFRVGYNEQFF. Supplemented by reference TRBV5-1 and TRBJ2-1, the full variable domain reads KAGVTQTPRYLIKTRGQQVTLSCSPISGHRSVSWYQQTPGQGLQFLFEYFSETQRNKGNFPGRFSGRQFSNSRSEMNVSTLELGDSALYLCASKFRVGYNEQFFGPGTRLTVL.

The sample holds a few counts of this clonotype. The V call is TRBV5-1, the J call TRBJ2-1; a weak D match, TRBD2 (6 bases). The CDR3 covers 17 residues. Trimming stripped 3 bases from V and 0 bases from J, with 16 bases between. Germline CDR1 and CDR2: SGHRS and YFSETQ. CDR3 protein: CASSSGRGASSYNEQFF. The CDR3 DNA sequence: TGCGCCAGCAGCTCTGGGCGCGGGGCCAGCTCCTACAATGAGCAGTTCTTC.

This clonotype has more than one count but fewer than ten. The genes are TRBV18 and TRBJ1-5; 8 bases fit TRBD1. Looked up from germline, CDR1 is KGHSH and CDR2 is LQKENI. The ends lost 3 bases at V and 6 bases at J; junction bases unmatched: 7. The CDR3 loop spans 15 amino acids. The CDR3 DNA reads TGTGCCAGCTCACCCCAGTCACAGGGGGTTCAGCCCCAGCATTTT. Its protein product is CASSPQSQGVQPQHF.

The rearrangement joins TRBV10-3 to TRBJ2-2; a possible D gene is TRBD2 (5 bases). V was pared by 5 bases and J by 3 bases, with 10 bases between. Germline CDR1 and CDR2: ENHRY and SYGVKD. The CDR3 sequence is 14 residues long. The CDR3 DNA is TGTGCCATCAGTATTGGACTGCACACCGGGGAGCTGTTTTTT. It encodes CAISIGLHTGELFF.

This clonotype has just a few counts. The V call is TRBV5-1, the J call TRBJ1-6; D is ambiguous. CDR1 is SGHRS, CDR2 YFSETQ, per germline. V shed 5 bases and J shed 9 bases, with 21 bases lying between them. The CDR3 loop spans 16 amino acids. The chain's CDR3 is CASSFLGMEGSSPLHF. The CDR3 nucleotides read TGCGCCAGCAGTTTCTTGGGGATGGAGGGTAGTTCACCCCTCCACTTT.

The sample holds a few counts of this clonotype. In nucleotides, the CDR3 is TGTGCCACCAGTGATCCCCACAGGAGCACAGATACGCAGTATTTT. This gives the protein CATSDPHRSTDTQYF. This chain connects TRBV24-1 to TRBJ2-3, with D possibly TRBD1 on 5 matching bases. The CDR3 contains 15 residues. The V end lost 3 bases, the J end lost 0 bases, and 9 bases lay between the germline ends. CDR1 is KGHDR and CDR2 is SFDVKD in the germline V gene.

This rearrangement joins TRBV20-1 to TRBJ2-3, with 7 positions matching TRBD2. V was clipped by 5 bases and J by 1 base; unmatched bases: 3. Germline loops: CDR1 DFQATT, CDR2 SNEGSKA (reference sequence). The CDR3 covers 13 residues. In nucleotides, the CDR3 is TGCAGTGCTTTGACTAGCCGCACAGATACGCAGTATTTT. Translation: CSALTSRTDTQYF.